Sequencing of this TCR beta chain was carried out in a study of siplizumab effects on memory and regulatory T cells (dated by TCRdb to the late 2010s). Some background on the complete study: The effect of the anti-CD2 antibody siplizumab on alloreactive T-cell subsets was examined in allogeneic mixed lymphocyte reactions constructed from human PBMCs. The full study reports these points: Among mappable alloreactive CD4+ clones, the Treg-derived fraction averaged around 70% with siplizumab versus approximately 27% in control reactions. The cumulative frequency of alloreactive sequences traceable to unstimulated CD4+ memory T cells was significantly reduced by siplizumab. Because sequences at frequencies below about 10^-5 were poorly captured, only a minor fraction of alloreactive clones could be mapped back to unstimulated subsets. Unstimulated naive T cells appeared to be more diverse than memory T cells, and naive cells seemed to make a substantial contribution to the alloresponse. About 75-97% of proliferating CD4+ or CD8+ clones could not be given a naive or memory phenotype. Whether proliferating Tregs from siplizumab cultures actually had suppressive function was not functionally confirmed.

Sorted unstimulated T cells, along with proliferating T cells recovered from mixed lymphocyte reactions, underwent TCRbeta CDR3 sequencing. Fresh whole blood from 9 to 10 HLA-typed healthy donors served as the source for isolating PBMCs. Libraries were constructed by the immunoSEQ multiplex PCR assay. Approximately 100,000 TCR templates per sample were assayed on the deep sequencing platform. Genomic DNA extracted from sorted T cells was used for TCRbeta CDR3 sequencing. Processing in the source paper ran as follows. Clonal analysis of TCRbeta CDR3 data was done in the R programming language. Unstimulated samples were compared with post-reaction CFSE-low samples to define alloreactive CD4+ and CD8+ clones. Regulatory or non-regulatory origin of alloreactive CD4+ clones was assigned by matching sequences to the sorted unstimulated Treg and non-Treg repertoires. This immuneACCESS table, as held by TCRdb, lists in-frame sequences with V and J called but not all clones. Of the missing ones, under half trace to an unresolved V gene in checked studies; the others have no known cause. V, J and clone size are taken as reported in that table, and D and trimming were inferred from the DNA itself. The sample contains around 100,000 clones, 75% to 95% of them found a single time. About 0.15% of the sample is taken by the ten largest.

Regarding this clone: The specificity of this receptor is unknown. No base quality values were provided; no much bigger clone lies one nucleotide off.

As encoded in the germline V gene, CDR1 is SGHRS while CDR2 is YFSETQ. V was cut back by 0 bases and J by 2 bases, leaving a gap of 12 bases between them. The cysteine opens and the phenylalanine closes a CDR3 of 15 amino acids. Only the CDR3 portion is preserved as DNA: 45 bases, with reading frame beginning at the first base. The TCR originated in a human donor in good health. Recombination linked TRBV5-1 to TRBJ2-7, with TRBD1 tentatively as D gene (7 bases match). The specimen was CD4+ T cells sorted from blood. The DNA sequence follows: TGCGCCAGCAGCTTGGGGTCAGGGGGGACCTACGAGCAGTACTTC. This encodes CASSLGSGGTYEQYF.